Listed below are T cell receptor beta chains from one sample, sequenced in a study of T cells in localized non-small cell lung cancer. Sequencing was performed with immunoSEQ multiplex PCR; in TCRdb, only in-frame clones are kept and a portion is missing. This sample has about 24,000 clones, with approximately 84% found just once. Sequencing was performed on peripheral blood, taken before any cancer treatment. These receptors all stem from a male donor aged 60 or older with stage II squamous cell lung carcinoma. CDR3s include the opening cysteine and the closing phenylalanine or tryptophan. D genes are given only for firm matches. Rows give clone size only sometimes, using once, few, many, or a class for an expanded clone.

cdr3_aa cdr3_nt j_call v_call clone_size d_call
CASSSWDRGGYGYTF TGTGCCAGCAGCTCCTGGGACAGGGGGGGCTATGGCTACACCTTC TRBJ1-2 TRBV7-2 NA TRBD1
CASSDRTGGSGNTIYF TGTGCCAGCAGTGATCGAACAGGGGGCTCTGGAAACACCATATATTTT TRBJ1-3 TRBV6-1 NA TRBD1
CASSLESGKETQYF TGCGCCAGCAGCTTGGAGTCAGGAAAAGAGACCCAGTACTTC TRBJ2-5 TRBV5-1 NA NA
CASSPRQGENLYGYTF TGCGCCAGCAGCCCAAGACAGGGGGAGAATCTCTATGGCTACACCTTC TRBJ1-2 TRBV5-1 NA TRBD1
CASSAPVGLQETQYF TGTGCCAGCAGCGCCCCGGTCGGTCTACAAGAGACCCAGTACTTC TRBJ2-5 TRBV6-6 NA NA
CASSVAGTGELFF TGTGCCAGCAGCGTAGCGGGCACCGGGGAGCTGTTTTTT TRBJ2-2 TRBV9 medium-sized NA
CASSMTGPGSDTQYF TGTGCCAGCAGCATGACAGGCCCGGGGTCGGATACGCAGTATTTT TRBJ2-3 TRBV5-4 NA NA
CASSLGGSVGETQYF TGTGCCAGCAGTCTAGGGGGGAGTGTAGGCGAGACCCAGTACTTC TRBJ2-5 TRBV7-2 once NA
CASSYSSTGVDGYTF TGTGCCAGCAGTTACAGTAGTACAGGGGTAGATGGCTACACCTTC TRBJ1-2 TRBV6-5 few TRBD1
CASSQPSVPDKAFF TGCGCCAGCAGCCAACCCTCGGTCCCAGATAAAGCTTTCTTT TRBJ1-1 TRBV4-3 NA NA
CASGGWSNQPQHF TGTGCCAGCGGGGGATGGAGCAATCAGCCCCAGCATTTT TRBJ1-5 TRBV6-5 NA NA
CSVDEQFF TGCAGCGTTGATGAGCAGTTCTTC TRBJ2-1 TRBV29-1 NA NA
CASSPRTGGSDGYTF TGTGCCAGCTCCCCCAGGACAGGGGGTTCGGATGGCTACACCTTC TRBJ1-2 TRBV18 NA TRBD1
CASSISGAGADTQYF TGTGCCAGTAGTATAAGCGGAGCGGGAGCAGATACGCAGTATTTT TRBJ2-3 TRBV19 NA TRBD2
CASSQRATNTEAFF TGTGCCAGCAGCCAGCGGGCCACGAACACTGAAGCTTTCTTT TRBJ1-1 TRBV7-2 NA NA
CASSISVNYGYTF TGTGCCAGCAGTATAAGTGTGAACTATGGCTACACCTTC TRBJ1-2 TRBV6-1 once NA
CASSEAGGRDTQYF TGTGCCAGCAGTGAAGCGGGGGGGCGGGATACGCAGTATTTT TRBJ2-3 TRBV6-4 NA TRBD2
CASSLGLDQQETQYF TGTGCCAGCAGCTTAGGGTTGGACCAGCAAGAGACCCAGTACTTC TRBJ2-5 TRBV11-3 NA NA
CASSFSTSRDEQFF TGTGCCAGCAGTTTTTCGACTAGCCGGGATGAGCAGTTCTTC TRBJ2-1 TRBV28 NA TRBD2
CASSLSLRARETQYF TGTGCCAGCAGTTTATCGCTACGAGCAAGGGAGACCCAGTACTTC TRBJ2-5 TRBV27 NA NA
CASSSRYYEQYF TGTGCCAGCAGCTCCAGATACTACGAGCAGTACTTC TRBJ2-7 TRBV5-6 NA NA
CASSRTVMNTEAFF TGTGCCAGCAGTCGGACAGTAATGAACACTGAAGCTTTCTTT TRBJ1-1 TRBV6-5 few NA
CASSHRGEPGELFF TGTGCCAGCTCACATCGAGGGGAACCCGGGGAGCTGTTTTTT TRBJ2-2 TRBV18 NA NA
CASSQDSQGVSRGEQYF TGCGCCAGCAGCCAAGACTCACAGGGAGTATCGCGAGGAGAACAGTACTTC TRBJ2-7 TRBV4-3 NA NA
CASSIGSSRTAFF TGTGCCAGCAGCATAGGTAGTTCAAGGACAGCTTTCTTT TRBJ1-1 TRBV6-1 NA NA
CASSVTANTEAFF TGTGCCAGCAGTGTAACAGCGAACACTGAAGCCTTCTTT TRBJ1-1 TRBV6-1 once NA
CASSSGLYGELFF TGTGCCAGTTCTTCAGGGCTGTACGGGGAGCTGTTTTTT TRBJ2-2 TRBV9 NA NA
CASSTPAQLRRPNEKLFF TGTGCCAGCAGCACCCCAGCCCAGCTCCGGCGCCCTAATGAAAAACTGTTTTTT TRBJ1-4 TRBV21-1 NA NA
CASSQGPDRGTSPRSYNEQFF TGTGCCAGCAGCCAAGGTCCGGACAGGGGTACTAGTCCTCGCTCCTACAATGAGCAGTTCTTC TRBJ2-1 TRBV14 NA TRBD1
CASSQVQGTKAEAFF TGCGCCAGCAGCCAAGTCCAAGGGACAAAGGCTGAAGCTTTCTTT TRBJ1-1 TRBV4-3 NA NA
CAISVVSQGAPRGAFF TGTGCCATCAGTGTGGTCAGTCAGGGGGCGCCCCGAGGAGCTTTCTTT TRBJ1-1 TRBV10-3 NA TRBD1
CASRGTVSYEQYF TGTGCCAGCAGGGGGACCGTATCCTACGAGCAGTACTTC TRBJ2-7 TRBV28 NA NA
CASSGSTGWLEAFF TGTGCCAGTAGTGGATCGACAGGATGGCTAGAAGCTTTCTTT TRBJ1-1 TRBV19 NA NA
CASSQSESQSNQPQHF TGCGCCAGCAGTCAATCGGAGAGCCAGAGCAATCAGCCCCAGCATTTT TRBJ1-5 TRBV23-1 NA NA
CASSLAGTEYEQYF TGTGCCAGCAGCTTAGCCGGGACAGAGTACGAGCAGTACTTC TRBJ2-7 TRBV7-8 NA TRBD1
CSVRYTMEQYF TGCAGCGTTAGGTACACCATGGAGCAGTACTTC TRBJ2-7 TRBV29-1 few NA
CASSYGPNTGELFF TGTGCCAGCAGTTACGGTCCGAACACCGGGGAGCTGTTTTTT TRBJ2-2 TRBV6-5 NA NA
CASSLDGGRAEAFF TGCGCCAGCAGCTTGGACGGGGGGAGGGCTGAAGCTTTCTTT TRBJ1-1 TRBV5-1 NA NA
CASSLGQGSGYTF TGCGCCAGCAGCTTGGGACAGGGAAGTGGCTACACCTTC TRBJ1-2 TRBV5-1 NA TRBD1
CASSLEQSYNSPLHF TGTGCCAGCAGCTTAGAACAGTCCTATAATTCACCCCTCCACTTT TRBJ1-6 TRBV7-6 NA NA
CASSVVTGPKYF TGTGCCAGCAGCGTAGTAACAGGCCCGAAATACTTC TRBJ2-7 TRBV9 once NA
CASSEIRGPGNIQYF TGTGCCAGCAGTGAAATTAGGGGGCCGGGAAACATTCAGTACTTC TRBJ2-4 TRBV6-1 NA TRBD1
CASSLVQGVRYTF TGTGCCAGCAGCTTAGTCCAGGGCGTGCGCTACACCTTC TRBJ1-2 TRBV7-9 NA NA
CASSATPGTGELFF TGTGCCAGCAGTGCGACTCCAGGGACCGGGGAGCTGTTTTTT TRBJ2-2 TRBV6-4 NA NA
CASSQDRGSYGYTF TGCGCCAGCAGCCAAGACCGGGGGAGCTATGGCTACACCTTC TRBJ1-2 TRBV4-1 NA NA
CASSLIRGWSYEQYF TGTGCCAGCAGCTTGATCAGGGGATGGTCCTACGAGCAGTACTTC TRBJ2-7 TRBV5-6 NA NA
CASSQRRSGGNQPQHF TGTGCCAGCAGTCAAAGAAGGTCAGGGGGAAATCAGCCCCAGCATTTT TRBJ1-5 TRBV28 NA TRBD1
CATSREANTEAFF TGTGCCACCAGCAGAGAGGCTAACACTGAAGCTTTCTTT TRBJ1-1 TRBV15 NA NA
CASRSTTAYEQYF TGTGCCAGCAGATCGACAACCGCCTACGAGCAGTACTTC TRBJ2-7 TRBV6-5 NA NA
CASRHSGLLITDTQYF TGTGCCAGCAGACATTCGGGACTCCTGATCACAGATACGCAGTATTTT TRBJ2-3 TRBV2 once NA
CASRAGGAATNYGYTF TGTGCCAGCAGGGCAGGGGGGGCCGCCACTAACTATGGCTACACCTTC TRBJ1-2 TRBV11-2 NA TRBD1
CASSVPGLAGRGTGELFF TGTGCCAGCAGTGTACCGGGACTAGCGGGAAGGGGCACCGGGGAGCTGTTTTTT TRBJ2-2 TRBV25-1 NA TRBD2
CASSLSAGGLWRETQYF TGTGCCAGCAGCTTATCGGCAGGGGGCCTTTGGAGAGAGACCCAGTACTTC TRBJ2-5 TRBV7-6 NA TRBD1
CASSLEEGTGQPQHF TGTGCCAGCAGCTTGGAAGAGGGCACGGGTCAGCCCCAGCATTTT TRBJ1-5 TRBV5-4 NA NA
CASARQGFNEKLFF TGTGCCAGCGCCAGACAGGGGTTTAATGAAAAACTGTTTTTT TRBJ1-4 TRBV6-1 NA TRBD1
CASREYTGELFF TGTGCCAGCAGGGAGTACACCGGGGAGCTGTTTTTT TRBJ2-2 TRBV2 few NA
CSALGLAGSGELFF TGCAGCGCCTTGGGACTAGCGGGATCCGGGGAGCTGTTTTTT TRBJ2-2 TRBV29-1 once TRBD2
CASGGQGASPLHF TGCGCCAGCGGCGGACAGGGGGCTTCACCCCTCCACTTT TRBJ1-6 TRBV10-2 few TRBD1
CASSVRDRDGGYTF TGTGCCAGCAGTGTCCGGGACAGGGACGGTGGCTACACCTTC TRBJ1-2 TRBV2 NA TRBD1
CAGSPLLAGGRNEQYF TGTGCCGGCAGCCCTCTCCTAGCGGGAGGTAGAAACGAGCAGTACTTC TRBJ2-7 TRBV11-2 NA TRBD2